This T cell receptor (beta chain) was observed in a study of Tregs in tolerant kidney transplant recipients. Concerning this clone itself: The CDR3 extends 3 residues past the end of the read, so its final part is completed from the germline J gene.

Unstimulated regulatory T cells (CD4+CD25+CD127-), CD4+CD25- non-regulatory cells, CD4 and CD8 cells were FACS-sorted from thawed PBMCs. Produced via immunoSEQ multiplex PCR; TCRdb's table is partial and in-frame only. The sample is made up of 50,000 or so clones, and the top ten hold 0.83% of it. Germline V CDR1 and CDR2: LNHDA, SQIVND (reference sequence). The CDR3 is made up of 14 amino acids. The TCR originated in a human donor who received a combined kidney and bone marrow transplant. The sample in question was CD4+ T cells from blood, obtained before the transplant. The rearrangement links TRBV19 to TRBJ2-4; D possibly corresponds to TRBD1 (5 bases). CDR3 loop: CATAIQVQGTGQYF. Partial CDR3 DNA: TGTGCCACCGCTATACAGGTTCAAGGAACGGGT.